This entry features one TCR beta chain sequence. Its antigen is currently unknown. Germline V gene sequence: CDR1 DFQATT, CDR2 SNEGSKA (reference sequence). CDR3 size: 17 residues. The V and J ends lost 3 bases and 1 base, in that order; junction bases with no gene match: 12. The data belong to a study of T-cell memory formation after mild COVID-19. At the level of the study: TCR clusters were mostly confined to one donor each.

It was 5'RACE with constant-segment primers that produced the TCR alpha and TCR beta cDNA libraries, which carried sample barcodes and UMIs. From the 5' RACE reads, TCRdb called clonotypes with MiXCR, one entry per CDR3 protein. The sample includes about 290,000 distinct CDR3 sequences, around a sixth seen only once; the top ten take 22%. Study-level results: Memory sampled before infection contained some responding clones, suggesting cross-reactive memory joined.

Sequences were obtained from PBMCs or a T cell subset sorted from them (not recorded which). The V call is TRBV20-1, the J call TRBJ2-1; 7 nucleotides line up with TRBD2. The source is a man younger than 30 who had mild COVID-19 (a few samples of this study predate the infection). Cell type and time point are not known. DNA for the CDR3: TGCAGTGCTAGCGCCCCTGACCGGACTAGATCCTACAATGAGCAGTTCTTC. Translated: CSASAPDRTRSYNEQFF.